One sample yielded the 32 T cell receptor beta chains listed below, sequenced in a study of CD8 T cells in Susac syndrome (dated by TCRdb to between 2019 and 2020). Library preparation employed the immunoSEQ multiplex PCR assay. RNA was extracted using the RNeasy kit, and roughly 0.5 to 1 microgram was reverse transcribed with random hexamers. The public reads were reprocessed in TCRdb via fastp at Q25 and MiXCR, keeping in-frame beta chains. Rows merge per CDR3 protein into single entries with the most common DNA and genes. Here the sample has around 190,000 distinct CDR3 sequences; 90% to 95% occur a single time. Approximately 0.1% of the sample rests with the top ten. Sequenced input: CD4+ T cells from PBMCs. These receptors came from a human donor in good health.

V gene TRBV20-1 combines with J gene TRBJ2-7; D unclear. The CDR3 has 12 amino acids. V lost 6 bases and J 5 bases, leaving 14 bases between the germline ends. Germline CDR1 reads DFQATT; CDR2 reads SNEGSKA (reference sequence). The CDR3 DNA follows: TGCAGTGCCCGACAAAACACCAACGAGCAGTACTTC. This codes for CSARQNTNEQYF.

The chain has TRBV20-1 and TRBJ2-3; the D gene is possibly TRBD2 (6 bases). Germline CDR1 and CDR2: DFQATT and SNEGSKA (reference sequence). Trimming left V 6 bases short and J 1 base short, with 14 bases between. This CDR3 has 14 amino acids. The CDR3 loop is CSAPLASGTDTQYF. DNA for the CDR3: TGCAGTGCCCCCCTGGCTAGCGGCACAGATACGCAGTATTTT.

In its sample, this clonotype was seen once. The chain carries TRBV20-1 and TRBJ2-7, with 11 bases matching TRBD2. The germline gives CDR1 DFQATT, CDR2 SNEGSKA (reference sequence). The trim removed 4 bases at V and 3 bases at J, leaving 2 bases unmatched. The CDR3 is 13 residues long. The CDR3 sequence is CSATTSGVYEQYV. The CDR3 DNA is TGCAGTGCTACGACTAGCGGGGTCTACGAGCAGTACGTC.

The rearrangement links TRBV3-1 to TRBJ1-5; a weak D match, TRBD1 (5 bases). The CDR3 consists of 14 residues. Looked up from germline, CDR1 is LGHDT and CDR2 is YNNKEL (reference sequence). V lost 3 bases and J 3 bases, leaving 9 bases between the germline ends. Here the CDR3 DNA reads TGTGCCAGCAGCCATGGGGGGAACAATCAGCCCCAGCATTTT. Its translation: CASSHGGNNQPQHF.

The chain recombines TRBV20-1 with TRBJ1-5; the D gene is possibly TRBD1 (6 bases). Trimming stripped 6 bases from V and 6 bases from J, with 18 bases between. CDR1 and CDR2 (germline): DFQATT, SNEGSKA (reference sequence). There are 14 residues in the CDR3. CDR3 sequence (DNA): TGCAGTGCGCGGGGAGTGGGGGCGACTCAGCCCCAGCATTTT. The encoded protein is CSARGVGATQPQHF.

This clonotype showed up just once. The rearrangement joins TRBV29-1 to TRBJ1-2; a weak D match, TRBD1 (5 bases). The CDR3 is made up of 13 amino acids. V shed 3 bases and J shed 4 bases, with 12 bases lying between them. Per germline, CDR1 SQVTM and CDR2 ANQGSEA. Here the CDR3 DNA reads TGCAGCGTTGAGGTGGGGCGGGCCTATGGCTACACCTTC. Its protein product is CSVEVGRAYGYTF. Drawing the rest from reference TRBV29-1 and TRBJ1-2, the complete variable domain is SAVISQKPSRDICQRGTSLTIQCQVDSQVTMMFWYRQQPGQSLTLIATANQGSEATYESGFVIDKFPISRPNLTFSTLTVSNMSPEDSSIYLCSVEVGRAYGYTFGSGTRLTVV.

DNA of the CDR3: TGTGCCAGCAGTAAAAATCAGGGAGATACGCAGTATTTT. Translation gives CASSKNQGDTQYF. The rearrangement uses TRBV7-6 and TRBJ2-3, with a possible D match to TRBD1 (5 bases). V gave up 6 bases and J gave up 5 bases, with 12 bases separating them. There are 13 residues in the CDR3. Per germline, CDR1 SGHVS and CDR2 FNYEAQ.

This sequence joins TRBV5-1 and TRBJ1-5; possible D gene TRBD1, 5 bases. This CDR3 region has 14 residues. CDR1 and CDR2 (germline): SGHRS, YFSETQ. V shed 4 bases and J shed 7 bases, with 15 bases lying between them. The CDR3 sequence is CASSPGTAGQPQHF. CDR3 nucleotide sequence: TGCGCCAGCAGCCCCGGGACGGCCGGGCAGCCCCAGCATTTT. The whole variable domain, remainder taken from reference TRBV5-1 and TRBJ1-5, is KAGVTQTPRYLIKTRGQQVTLSCSPISGHRSVSWYQQTPGQGLQFLFEYFSETQRNKGNFPGRFSGRQFSNSRSEMNVSTLELGDSALYLCASSPGTAGQPQHFGDGTRLSIL.

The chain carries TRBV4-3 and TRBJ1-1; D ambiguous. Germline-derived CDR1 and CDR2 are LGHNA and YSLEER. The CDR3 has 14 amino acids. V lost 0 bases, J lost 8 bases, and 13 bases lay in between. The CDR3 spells CASSQDRRRPEAFF. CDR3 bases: TGCGCCAGCAGCCAAGATAGGAGGAGGCCCGAAGCTTTCTTT.

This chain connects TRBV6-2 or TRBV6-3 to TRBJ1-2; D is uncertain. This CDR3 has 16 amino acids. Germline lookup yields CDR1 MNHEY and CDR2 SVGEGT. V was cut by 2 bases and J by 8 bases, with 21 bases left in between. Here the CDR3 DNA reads TGTGCCAGCAGTTACGGAAGCACGGAGTACCGAAGGGGCTACACCTTC. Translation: CASSYGSTEYRRGYTF.

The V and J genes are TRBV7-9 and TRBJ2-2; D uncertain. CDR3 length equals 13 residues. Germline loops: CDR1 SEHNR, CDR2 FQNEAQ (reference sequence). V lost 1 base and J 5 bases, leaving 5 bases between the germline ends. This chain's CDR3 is CASSLGRTGELFF. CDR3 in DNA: TGTGCCAGCAGCTTAGGGCGAACCGGGGAGCTGTTTTTT.

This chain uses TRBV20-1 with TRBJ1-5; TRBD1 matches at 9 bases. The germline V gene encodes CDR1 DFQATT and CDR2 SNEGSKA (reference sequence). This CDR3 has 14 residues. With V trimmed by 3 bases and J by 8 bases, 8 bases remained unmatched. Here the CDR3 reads CSARGTGRREPQHF. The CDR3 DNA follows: TGCAGTGCTAGGGGGACAGGGCGGAGGGAGCCCCAGCATTTT.

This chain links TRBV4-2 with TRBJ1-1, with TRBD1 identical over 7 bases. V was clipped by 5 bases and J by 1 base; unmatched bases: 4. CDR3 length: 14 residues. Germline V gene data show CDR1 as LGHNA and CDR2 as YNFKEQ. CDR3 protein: CASSSRTGNTEAFF. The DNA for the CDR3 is TGTGCCAGCAGCTCGCGGACAGGGAACACTGAAGCTTTCTTT.

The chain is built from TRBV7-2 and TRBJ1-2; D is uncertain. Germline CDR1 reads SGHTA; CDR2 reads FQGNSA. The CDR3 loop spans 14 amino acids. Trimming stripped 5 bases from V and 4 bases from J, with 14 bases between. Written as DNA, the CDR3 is TGTGCCAGCAGCCCCGGACCAACCAGCTATGGCTACACCTTC. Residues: CASSPGPTSYGYTF. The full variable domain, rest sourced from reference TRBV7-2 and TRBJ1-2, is GAGVSQSPSNKVTEKGKDVELRCDPISGHTALYWYRQSLGQGLEFLIYFQGNSAPDKSGLPSDRFSAERTGGSVSTLTIQRTQQEDSAVYLCASSPGPTSYGYTFGSGTRLTVV.

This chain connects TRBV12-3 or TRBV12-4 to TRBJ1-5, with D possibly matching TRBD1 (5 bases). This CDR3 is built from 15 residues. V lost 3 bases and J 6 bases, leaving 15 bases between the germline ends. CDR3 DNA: TGTGCCAGCAGTTTTGGCGGGGACGGAGGTCAGCCCCAGCATTTT. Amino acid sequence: CASSFGGDGGQPQHF.

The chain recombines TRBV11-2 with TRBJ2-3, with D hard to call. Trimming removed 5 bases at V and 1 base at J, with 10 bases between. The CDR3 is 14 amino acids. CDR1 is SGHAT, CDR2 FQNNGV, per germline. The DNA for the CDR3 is TGTGCCAGCAGCCCTCAAATGCGCACAGATACGCAGTATTTT. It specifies CASSPQMRTDTQYF.

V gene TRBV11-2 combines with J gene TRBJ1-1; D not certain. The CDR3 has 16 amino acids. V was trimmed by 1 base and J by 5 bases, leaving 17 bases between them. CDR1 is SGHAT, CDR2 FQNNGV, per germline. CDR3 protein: CASSLVSGFPGTEAFF. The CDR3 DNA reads TGTGCCAGCAGCTTAGTTTCAGGCTTCCCCGGGACTGAAGCTTTCTTT.

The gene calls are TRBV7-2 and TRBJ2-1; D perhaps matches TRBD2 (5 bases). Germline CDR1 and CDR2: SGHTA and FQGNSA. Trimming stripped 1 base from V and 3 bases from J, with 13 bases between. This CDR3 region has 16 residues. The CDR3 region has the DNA TGTGCCAGCAGCTTAGTACGCCTAGCAGTCTACAATGAGCAGTTCTTC. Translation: CASSLVRLAVYNEQFF.

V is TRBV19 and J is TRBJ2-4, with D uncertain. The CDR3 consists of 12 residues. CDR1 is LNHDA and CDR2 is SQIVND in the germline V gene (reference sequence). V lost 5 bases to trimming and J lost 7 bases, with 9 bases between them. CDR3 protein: CASSFGANIQYF. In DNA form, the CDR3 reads TGTGCCAGTAGTTTCGGAGCTAACATTCAGTACTTC.

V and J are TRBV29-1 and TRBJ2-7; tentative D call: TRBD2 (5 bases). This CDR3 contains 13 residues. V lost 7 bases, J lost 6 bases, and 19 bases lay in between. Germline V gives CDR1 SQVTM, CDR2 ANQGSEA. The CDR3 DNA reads TGCAGCGGTGGGTCCGGGGAAAATAGCGAGCAGTACTTC. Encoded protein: CSGGSGENSEQYF.

The CDR3 DNA reads as TGTGCCAGCAGCTTAGTGGCGGGAGCCACAGATACGCAGTATTTT. As protein: CASSLVAGATDTQYF. The J gene is TRBJ2-3, the V gene TRBV7-9; 7 bases line up with TRBD2. V trimming: 1 base; J trimming: 2 bases; junction bases outside the gene matches: 3. Germline V gene lookup returns CDR1 SEHNR and CDR2 FQNEAQ (reference sequence). CDR3 length equals 15 residues.

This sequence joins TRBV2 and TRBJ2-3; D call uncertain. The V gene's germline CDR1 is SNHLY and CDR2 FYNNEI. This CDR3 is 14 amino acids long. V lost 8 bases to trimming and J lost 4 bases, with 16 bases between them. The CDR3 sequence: CASEPRIRPDTQYF. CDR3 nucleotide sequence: TGTGCCAGCGAGCCAAGGATCCGACCAGATACGCAGTATTTT.

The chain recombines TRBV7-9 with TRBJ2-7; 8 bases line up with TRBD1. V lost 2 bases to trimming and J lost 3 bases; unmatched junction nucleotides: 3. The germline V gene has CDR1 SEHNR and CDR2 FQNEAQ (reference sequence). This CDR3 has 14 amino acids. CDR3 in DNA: TGTGCCAGCAGCTTACCCACAGGGGGCTACGAGCAGTACGTC. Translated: CASSLPTGGYEQYV.

The CDR3, as DNA: TGCAGCGTAGGGGCGGGGGGCACTGAAGCTTTCTTT. Its protein is CSVGAGGTEAFF. V is TRBV29-1 and J is TRBJ1-1; maybe TRBD1 (5 bases). V dropped 6 bases and J dropped 4 bases, with 12 bases sitting between them. The CDR3 covers 12 residues. CDR1 and CDR2 from the germline V gene are SQVTM and ANQGSEA.

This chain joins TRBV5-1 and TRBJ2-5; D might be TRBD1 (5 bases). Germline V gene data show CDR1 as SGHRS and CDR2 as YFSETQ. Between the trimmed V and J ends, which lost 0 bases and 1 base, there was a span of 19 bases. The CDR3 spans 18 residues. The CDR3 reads CASSLDVRLGHRQETQYF. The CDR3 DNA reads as TGCGCCAGCAGCTTGGATGTTCGGCTGGGGCATCGCCAAGAGACCCAGTACTTC.

CDR3 nucleotide sequence: TGCAGTGCGACGGCTGGAGAGACCCAGTACTTC. Translating it yields CSATAGETQYF. The chain joins TRBV20-1 to TRBJ2-5, with D hard to call. The CDR3 extends over 11 amino acids. V gave up 6 bases and J gave up 4 bases, with 9 bases separating them. Germline CDR1 is DFQATT and CDR2 is SNEGSKA (reference sequence).

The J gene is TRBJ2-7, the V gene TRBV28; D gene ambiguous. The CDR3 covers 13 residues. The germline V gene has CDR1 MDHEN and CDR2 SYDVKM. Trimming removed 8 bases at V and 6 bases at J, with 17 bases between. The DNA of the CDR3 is TGTGCCAGCCGGCCGAGACCACCGAGCGAGCAGTACGTC. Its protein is CASRPRPPSEQYV.

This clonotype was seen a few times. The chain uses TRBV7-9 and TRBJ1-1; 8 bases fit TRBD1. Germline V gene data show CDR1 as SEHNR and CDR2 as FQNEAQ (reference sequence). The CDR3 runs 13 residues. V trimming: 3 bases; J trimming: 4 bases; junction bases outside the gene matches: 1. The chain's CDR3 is CASSFTGGTEAFF. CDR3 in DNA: TGTGCCAGCAGCTTTACAGGGGGCACTGAAGCTTTCTTT.

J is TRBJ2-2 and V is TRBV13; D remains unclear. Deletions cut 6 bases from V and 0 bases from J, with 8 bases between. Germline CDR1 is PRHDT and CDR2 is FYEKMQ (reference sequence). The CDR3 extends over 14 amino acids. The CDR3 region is CASRPLANTGELFF. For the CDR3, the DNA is TGTGCCAGCAGGCCCCTCGCGAACACCGGGGAGCTGTTTTTT. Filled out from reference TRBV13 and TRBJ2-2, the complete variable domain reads AAGVIQSPRHLIKEKRETATLKCYPIPRHDTVYWYQQGPGQDPQFLISFYEKMQSDKGSIPDRFSAQQFSDYHSELNMSSLELGDSALYFCASRPLANTGELFFGEGSRLTVL.

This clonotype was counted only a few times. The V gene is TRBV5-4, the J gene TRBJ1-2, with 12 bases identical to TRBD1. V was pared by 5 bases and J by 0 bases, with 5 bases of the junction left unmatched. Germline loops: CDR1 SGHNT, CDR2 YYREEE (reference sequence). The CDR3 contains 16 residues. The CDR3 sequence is CASRRDRGPANYGYTF. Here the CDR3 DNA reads TGTGCCAGCAGGCGGGACAGGGGGCCTGCTAACTATGGCTACACCTTC.

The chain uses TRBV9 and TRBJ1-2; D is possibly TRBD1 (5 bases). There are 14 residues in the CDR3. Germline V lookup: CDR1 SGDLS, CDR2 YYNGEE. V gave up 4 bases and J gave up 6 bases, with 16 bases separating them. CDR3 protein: CASSQQGRADGYTF. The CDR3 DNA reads TGTGCCAGCAGCCAGCAGGGCAGGGCAGATGGCTACACCTTC.

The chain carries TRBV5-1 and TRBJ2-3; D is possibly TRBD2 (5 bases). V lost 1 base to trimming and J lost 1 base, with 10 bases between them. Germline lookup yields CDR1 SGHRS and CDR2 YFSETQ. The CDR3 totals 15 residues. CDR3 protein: CASSLMRRGTDTQYF. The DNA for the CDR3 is TGCGCCAGCAGCTTGATGAGGCGGGGCACAGATACGCAGTATTTT.